These 2 T cell receptor beta chains originate from one sample sequenced in a study of post-analysis software for immune sequencing data. Carried by the TCR beta cDNA libraries were unique molecular identifiers. One entry per CDR3 protein, called by TCRdb with MiXCR from the PCR reads. Counted here are fewer than 850,000 distinct CDR3 sequences, less than 35% occurring once; the ten biggest clones make up under 0.7%. These receptors lack a known antigen. Study outcomes and limitations: TRBV segments more frequent in patients than in controls numbered several and included TRBV5-6, TRBV5-1 and TRBV20-1.

The sequenced material came from blood. Receptor source: a girl aged 10-17 years with multiple sclerosis.

This chain uses TRBV6-5 with TRBJ2-4; either TRBD1 or TRBD2 may supply D (7 bases each). The CDR3 loop spans 16 amino acids. Trimming removed 3 bases from V and 1 base from J, with 13 bases in between. The germline V gene encodes CDR1 MNHEY and CDR2 SVGAGI. The DNA of the CDR3 is TGTGCCAGCAGTTATTGGGAGGGGGCGGCCAAAAACATTCAGTACTTC. Protein sequence: CASSYWEGAAKNIQYF.

This clonotype came up many times. V and J are TRBV5-1 and TRBJ2-3; TRBD2 is a possible D gene (6 bases). This CDR3 is built from 14 residues. CDR1 and CDR2 from the germline V gene are SGHRS and YFSETQ. Trimming shortened V by 2 bases and J by 4 bases, and 11 bases separated the two germline ends. Written as DNA, the CDR3 is TGCGCCAGCAGCTTATTTCGGGACTCAGATACGCAGTATTTT. It is translated as CASSLFRDSDTQYF.